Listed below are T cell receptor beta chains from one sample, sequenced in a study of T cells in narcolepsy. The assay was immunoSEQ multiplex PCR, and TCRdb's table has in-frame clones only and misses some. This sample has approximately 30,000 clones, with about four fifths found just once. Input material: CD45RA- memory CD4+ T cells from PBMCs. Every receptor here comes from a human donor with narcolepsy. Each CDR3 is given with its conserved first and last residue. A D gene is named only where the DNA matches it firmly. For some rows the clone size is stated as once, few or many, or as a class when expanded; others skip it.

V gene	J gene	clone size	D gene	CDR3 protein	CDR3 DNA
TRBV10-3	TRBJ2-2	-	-	CAISVGKTYTGELFF	TGTGCCATCAGTGTGGGGAAAACCTACACCGGGGAGCTGTTTTTT
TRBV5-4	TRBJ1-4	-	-	CASSLPGTLGEKLFF	TGTGCCAGCAGCTTGCCGGGCACGCTGGGCGAAAAACTGTTTTTT
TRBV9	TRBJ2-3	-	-	CASSGGDTQYF	TGTGCCAGCAGCGGTGGAGATACGCAGTATTTT
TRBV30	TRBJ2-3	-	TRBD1	CAWSAGTGGSDTQYF	TGTGCCTGGAGCGCCGGGACAGGGGGTTCAGATACGCAGTATTTT
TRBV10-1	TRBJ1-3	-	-	CASSRRQAMSSGNTIYF	TGCGCCAGCAGTAGACGACAGGCAATGAGCTCTGGAAACACCATATATTTT
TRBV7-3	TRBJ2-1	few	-	CASSLSAYNEQFF	TGTGCCAGCAGCTTATCGGCATACAATGAGCAGTTCTTC
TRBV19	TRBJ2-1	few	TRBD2	CASSPAGGGEQFF	TGTGCCAGTAGCCCAGCGGGCGGGGGTGAGCAGTTCTTC
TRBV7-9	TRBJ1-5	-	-	CASSQGRGGQPQHF	TGTGCCAGCAGTCAGGGACGGGGCGGTCAGCCCCAGCATTTT
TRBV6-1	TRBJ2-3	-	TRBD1	CASREDRSYTDTQYF	TGTGCCAGCAGGGAGGACAGGAGCTACACAGATACGCAGTATTTT
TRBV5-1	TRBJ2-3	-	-	CASSLEGRAASTDTQYF	TGCGCCAGCAGCTTGGAAGGCCGGGCAGCTAGCACAGATACGCAGTATTTT
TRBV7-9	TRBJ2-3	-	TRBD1	CASSLSRDRDTDTQYF	TGTGCCAGCAGCTTAAGCCGGGACAGGGACACAGATACGCAGTATTTT
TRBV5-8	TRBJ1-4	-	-	CASSYGRLTNEKLFF	TGTGCCAGCAGCTACGGACGGTTAACTAATGAAAAACTGTTTTTT
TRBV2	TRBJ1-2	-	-	CASSLVTGYGYTF	TGTGCCAGCAGTCTCGTGACAGGCTATGGCTACACCTTC
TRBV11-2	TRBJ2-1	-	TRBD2	CASSLALAGVDEQFF	TGTGCCAGCAGCTTAGCACTAGCGGGGGTGGATGAGCAGTTCTTC
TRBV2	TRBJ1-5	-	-	CASSATAGAANQPQHF	TGTGCCAGCAGTGCAACGGCAGGGGCAGCGAATCAGCCCCAGCATTTT
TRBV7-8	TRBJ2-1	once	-	CASSRQVSYNEQFF	TGTGCCAGCTCCCGACAGGTCTCCTACAATGAGCAGTTCTTC
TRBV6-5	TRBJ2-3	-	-	CASSGAANTDTQYF	TGTGCCAGCAGCGGGGCGGCTAACACAGATACGCAGTATTTT
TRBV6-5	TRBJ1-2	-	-	CASGKGSGYTF	TGTGCCAGCGGCAAGGGGTCGGGCTACACCTTC
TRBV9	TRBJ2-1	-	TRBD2	CASSVESGGAGNEQFF	TGTGCCAGCAGCGTAGAGAGCGGGGGGGCCGGGAATGAGCAGTTCTTC
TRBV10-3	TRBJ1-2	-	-	CAISVGGTSGYTF	TGTGCCATCAGTGTAGGGGGGACAAGTGGCTACACCTTC